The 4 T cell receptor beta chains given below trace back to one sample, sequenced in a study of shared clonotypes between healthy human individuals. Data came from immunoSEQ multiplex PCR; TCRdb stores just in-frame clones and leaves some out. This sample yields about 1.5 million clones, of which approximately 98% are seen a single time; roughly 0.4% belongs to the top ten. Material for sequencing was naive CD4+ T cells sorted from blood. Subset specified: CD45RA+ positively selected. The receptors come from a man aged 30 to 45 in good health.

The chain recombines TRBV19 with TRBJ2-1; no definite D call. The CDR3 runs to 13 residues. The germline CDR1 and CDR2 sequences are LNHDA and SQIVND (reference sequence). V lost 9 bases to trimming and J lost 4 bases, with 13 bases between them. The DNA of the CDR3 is TGTGCCAGCACCCAACGCCGATACAATGAGCAGTTCTTC. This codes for CASTQRRYNEQFF. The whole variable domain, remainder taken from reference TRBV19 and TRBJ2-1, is DGGITQSPKYLFRKEGQNVTLSCEQNLNHDAMYWYRQDPGQGLRLIYYSQIVNDFQKGDIAEGYSVSREKKESFPLTVTSAQKNPTAFYLCASTQRRYNEQFFGPGTRLTVL.

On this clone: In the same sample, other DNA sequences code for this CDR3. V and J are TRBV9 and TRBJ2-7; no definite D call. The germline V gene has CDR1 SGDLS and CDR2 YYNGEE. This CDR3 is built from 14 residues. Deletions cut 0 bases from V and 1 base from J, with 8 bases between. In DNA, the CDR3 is TGTGCCAGCAGCGTAGAGGCTAGGTCCTACGAGCAGTACTTC. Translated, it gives CASSVEARSYEQYF.

The CDR3 sequence: CASRLGGGGNGYTF. The CDR3 DNA reads as TGTGCCAGCAGACTAGGTGGAGGGGGAAATGGCTACACCTTC. The rearrangement uses TRBV28 and TRBJ1-2, with D possibly matching TRBD1 (6 bases). In germline, CDR1 is MDHEN, CDR2 SYDVKM. V was trimmed by 6 bases and J by 6 bases, leaving 17 bases between them. The CDR3 has 14 amino acids.

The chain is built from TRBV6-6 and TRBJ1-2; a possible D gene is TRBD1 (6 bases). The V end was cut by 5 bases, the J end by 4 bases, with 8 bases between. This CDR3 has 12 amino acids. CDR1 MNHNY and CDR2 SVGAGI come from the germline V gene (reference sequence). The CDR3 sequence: CASSGDTYGYTF. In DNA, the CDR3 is TGTGCCAGCAGTGGGGACACCTATGGCTACACCTTC.